Ten or more counts support the clone carrying this TCR beta chain. Its specificity is unknown. This entry belongs to a study of T cells after yellow fever vaccination. TCRdb reanalysed the 5' RACE reads using MiXCR and keeps one entry per CDR3 protein. The sample has about 330,000 distinct CDR3 sequences; 7% to 10% are singletons. General study results and limits: Within FACS-sorted repertoires, abundant clonotypes contaminating from the bulk population could be present. Detected again after the booster were most primary-vaccination clones, at nearly 97% CD4 and nearly 90% CD8.

V lost 3 bases and J lost 3; bases outside the gene matches: 5. The CDR3 covers 14 residues. This clonotype originated in a man between 18 and 35 years old who received the YFV17D yellow fever vaccine. Sequences were derived from PBMCs, sampled roughly seven weeks after the first yellow fever vaccination. V and J are TRBV12-3 or TRBV12-4 and TRBJ2-7; 7 bases match TRBD2. In DNA, the CDR3 is TGTGCCAGCAGTTTCGCGGGCGGGGGCTACGAGCAGTACTTC. It specifies CASSFAGGGYEQYF.